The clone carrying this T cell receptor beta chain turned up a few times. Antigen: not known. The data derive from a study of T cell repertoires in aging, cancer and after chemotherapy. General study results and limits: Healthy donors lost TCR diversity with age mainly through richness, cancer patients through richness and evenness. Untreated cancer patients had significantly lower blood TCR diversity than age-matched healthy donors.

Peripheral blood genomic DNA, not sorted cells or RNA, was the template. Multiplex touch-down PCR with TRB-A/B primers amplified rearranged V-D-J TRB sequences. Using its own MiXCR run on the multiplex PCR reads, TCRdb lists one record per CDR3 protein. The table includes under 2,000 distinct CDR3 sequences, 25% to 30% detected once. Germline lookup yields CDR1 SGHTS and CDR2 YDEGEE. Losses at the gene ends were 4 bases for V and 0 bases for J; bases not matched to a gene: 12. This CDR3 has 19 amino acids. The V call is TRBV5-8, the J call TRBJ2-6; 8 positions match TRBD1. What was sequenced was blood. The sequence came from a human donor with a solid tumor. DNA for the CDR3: TGTGCCAGCAGCCTTACCACAGGGGGTTCATCCTCTGGGGCCAACGTCCTGACTTTC. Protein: CASSLTTGGSSSGANVLTF. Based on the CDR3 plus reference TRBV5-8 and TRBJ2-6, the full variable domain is EAGVTQSPTHLIKTRGQQATLRCSPISGHTSVYWYQQALGLGLQFLLWYDEGEERNRGNFPPRFSGRQFPNYSSELNVNALELEDSALYLCASSLTTGGSSSGANVLTFGAGSRLTVL.